This is a list of T cell receptor beta chains from one sample in a study of T-cell reconstitution after alpha-beta-depleted transplantation in children. One entry per CDR3 protein, called by TCRdb with MiXCR from the PCR reads. The sample shows hundreds of thousands of distinct CDR3 sequences, over 10% of them seen only once. The input for sequencing was PBMCs, mostly from graft donor cells, taken 360 days after TCRalphabeta/CD19-depleted stem cell transplant. These receptor sequences come from a male patient younger than 18 who had a stem cell transplant for acute myeloid leukemia, so the T cells may come from the graft donor. CDR3s include the opening cysteine and the closing phenylalanine or tryptophan. D genes are given only for firm matches. Only part of the rows carry a size: once, few, many, or a class if the clone is expanded.

j_call | v_call | clone_size | d_call | cdr3_aa | cdr3_nt
TRBJ2-1 | TRBV6-5 | few | TRBD1 | CASSYRSTGGSNNEQFF | TGTGCCAGCAGTTACCGTTCGACAGGGGGGTCCAACAATGAGCAGTTCTTC
TRBJ2-1 | TRBV7-9 | many | - | CASTRSSRSSYNEQFF | TGTGCCAGCACCCGAAGTTCGCGGAGCTCCTACAATGAGCAGTTCTTC
TRBJ1-1 | TRBV6-5 | many | TRBD1 | CASSFWTGGNTEAFF | TGTGCCAGCAGTTTTTGGACAGGTGGGAACACTGAAGCTTTCTTT
TRBJ2-7 | TRBV5-1 | few | - | CASSPLPPDGSSYEQYF | TGCGCCAGCAGCCCCCTCCCCCCGGACGGGAGCTCCTACGAGCAGTACTTC
TRBJ1-5 | TRBV6-5 | - | TRBD1 | CASSYSGDSRSANQPQHF | TGTGCCAGCAGTTACTCTGGGGACAGCCGAAGCGCTAATCAGCCCCAGCATTTT
TRBJ2-3 | TRBV12-3/TRBV12-4 | many | - | CASSPWAGASYTQYF | TGTGCCAGCAGTCCCTGGGCAGGGGCTTCATATACGCAGTATTTT
TRBJ1-1 | TRBV2 | - | - | CASSEVRSGEAFF | TGTGCCAGCAGTGAGGTCCGCAGCGGTGAAGCTTTCTTT
TRBJ2-2 | TRBV27 | few | TRBD2 | CASSLLTGGSWGTGELFF | TGTGCCAGCAGTTTGCTGACGGGCGGGAGCTGGGGGACCGGGGAGCTGTTTTTT
TRBJ2-5 | TRBV11-2 | - | TRBD2 | CASSLVGGGQETQYF | TGTGCCAGCAGCTTAGTCGGCGGGGGCCAAGAGACCCAGTACTTC
TRBJ1-2 | TRBV20-1 | many | - | CSARDPDTWNYGYTF | TGCAGTGCTAGAGATCCGGACACCTGGAACTATGGCTACACCTTC
TRBJ2-1 | TRBV29-1 | few | TRBD2 | CIPLNLKGITNGTKVNEQFF | TGCATCCCTCTTAACCTGAAGGGGATAACCAATGGGACTAAAGTTAATGAGCAGTTCTTC
TRBJ2-3 | TRBV11-2 | - | - | CASSLVWSGTDTQYF | TGTGCCAGCAGCCTAGTGTGGTCTGGCACAGATACGCAGTATTTT
TRBJ2-1 | TRBV7-6 | - | - | CASSPSRRGLEQFF | TGTGCCAGCAGCCCCTCCCGGCGTGGGCTTGAGCAGTTCTTC
TRBJ2-5 | TRBV28 | - | - | CASSLGIWAQYF | TGTGCCAGCAGTTTGGGAATTTGGGCCCAGTACTTC
TRBJ2-7 | TRBV5-6 | - | - | CASSLGSLWSYEQYF | TGTGCCAGCAGCTTGGGGAGCTTGTGGTCCTACGAGCAGTACTTC
TRBJ2-1 | TRBV28 | - | - | CASSSEGEYRFF | TGTGCCAGCAGTTCCGAGGGAGAATATCGGTTCTTC
TRBJ2-2 | TRBV18 | few | - | CASSLMVSLENTGELFF | TGTGCCAGCTCACTAATGGTTTCTCTAGAAAACACCGGGGAGCTGTTTTTT
TRBJ1-5 | TRBV12-3/TRBV12-4 | few | - | CASSFESSNQPQHF | TGTGCCAGCAGTTTTGAGAGTAGCAATCAGCCCCAGCATTTT
TRBJ2-1 | TRBV7-3 | - | TRBD2 | CASSLNVAGASYEQFF | TGTGCCAGCAGCTTAAATGTAGCGGGAGCTTCGTATGAGCAGTTCTTC
TRBJ1-5 | TRBV4-3 | - | - | CASSQEPPLSGVQPQHF | TGCGCCAGCAGCCAAGAGCCCCCGCTCTCGGGAGTTCAGCCCCAGCATTTT
TRBJ2-5 | TRBV20-1 | - | - | CSARDERGETQYF | TGCAGTGCTAGAGATGAGAGGGGAGAGACCCAGTACTTC
TRBJ2-7 | TRBV20-1 | few | - | CSARGEEQYF | TGCAGTGCTAGGGGGGAGGAGCAGTACTTC
TRBJ2-2 | TRBV4-2 | - | TRBD2 | CASSLRTSGTLTFLPANTGELFF | TGTGCCAGCAGCCTTCGGACTAGCGGGACTCTAACTTTTCTTCCCGCGAACACCGGGGAGCTGTTTTTT
TRBJ1-2 | TRBV28 | few | - | CASNQLEGGYTF | TGTGCCAGCAATCAACTAGAAGGGGGCTACACCTTC
TRBJ2-3 | TRBV25-1 | - | TRBD1 | CASSEIGKDRDTDTQYF | TGTGCCAGCAGTGAAATAGGGAAGGACAGGGACACAGATACGCAGTATTTT
TRBJ2-3 | TRBV28 | many | TRBD2 | CASSSLAGLTDTQYF | TGTGCCAGCAGTTCACTAGCGGGCCTCACAGATACGCAGTATTTT
TRBJ2-1 | TRBV13 | - | - | CASLTRVRNEQFF | TGTGCCAGCCTCACGCGGGTGCGCAATGAGCAGTTCTTC
TRBJ2-7 | TRBV6-2/TRBV6-3 | many | TRBD2 | CASSKTSGSYEQYF | TGTGCCAGCAGTAAGACTAGCGGTTCCTACGAGCAGTACTTC
TRBJ1-6 | TRBV9 | - | - | CASSVGGWNSPLHF | TGTGCCAGCAGCGTAGGGGGCTGGAATTCACCCCTCCACTTT
TRBJ2-7 | TRBV12-3/TRBV12-4 | many | - | CASSLTSHEQYF | TGTGCCAGCAGTCTCACTAGCCACGAGCAGTACTTC
TRBJ2-2 | TRBV18 | - | - | CASSPSSTGNTGELFF | TGTGCCAGCTCACCATCGAGTACAGGGAACACCGGGGAGCTGTTTTTT
TRBJ2-1 | TRBV30 | few | TRBD1 | CAWSVLGLSRGNEQFF | TGTGCCTGGAGTGTACTAGGTTTATCCAGGGGGAATGAGCAGTTCTTC
TRBJ2-1 | TRBV3-1 | - | - | CASSQDLLGEQFF | TGTGCCAGCAGCCAAGACCTACTAGGTGAGCAGTTCTTC
TRBJ2-5 | TRBV12-3/TRBV12-4 | few | TRBD2 | CASSLSGSGETQYF | TGTGCCAGCAGTCTCAGCGGGAGCGGCGAGACCCAGTACTTC
TRBJ2-3 | TRBV12-3/TRBV12-4 | - | TRBD1 | CASSFTGGTQYF | TGTGCCAGCAGTTTCACAGGGGGTACGCAGTATTTT
TRBJ2-1 | TRBV20-1 | - | - | CSARELLSSYNEQFF | TGCAGTGCTAGGGAGCTCCTGAGCTCCTACAATGAGCAGTTCTTC
TRBJ2-7 | TRBV7-2 | few | - | CASSFRPALEQYF | TGTGCCAGCAGCTTCCGGCCGGCCCTCGAGCAGTACTTC
TRBJ1-5 | TRBV12-3/TRBV12-4 | - | - | CASSSLLEVVSRNQPQHF | TGTGCCAGCAGTTCCCTCCTTGAGGTTGTCTCTCGCAATCAGCCCCAGCATTTT
TRBJ1-5 | TRBV7-2 | few | - | CASSLLEGRGNQPQHF | TGTGCCAGCAGCTTATTGGAGGGGCGGGGGAATCAGCCCCAGCATTTT
TRBJ2-7 | TRBV28 | - | - | CASRFTSETYEQYF | TGTGCCAGCAGGTTTACTTCGGAGACCTACGAGCAGTACTTC
TRBJ2-7 | TRBV2 | few | TRBD2 | CASSGGTSGSLAYEQYF | TGTGCCAGCAGTGGTGGGACTAGCGGGAGTCTTGCCTACGAGCAGTACTTC
TRBJ2-3 | TRBV7-9 | many | - | CASSSGATDTQYF | TGTGCCAGCAGCTCAGGGGCGACAGATACGCAGTATTTT
TRBJ2-1 | TRBV9 | many | - | CASSVDRRVLFF | TGTGCCAGCAGCGTCGATCGACGGGTCTTGTTCTTC
TRBJ2-3 | TRBV10-3 | - | - | CAISGLTDTQYF | TGTGCCATTTCAGGACTCACAGATACGCAGTATTTT
TRBJ2-7 | TRBV28 | - | - | CASSFDQGTHEQYF | TGTGCCAGCAGTTTTGATCAGGGGACCCACGAGCAGTACTTC